Listed below are T cell receptor beta chains from one sample, sequenced in a study of blood T cell repertoires in COVID-19. Profiling relied on immunoSEQ multiplex PCR, and the TCRdb table lists in-frame clones only, not all of them. The profile covers about 310,000 clones, with 75% to 90% appearing a single time and less than 3.5% taken by the ten largest. The sequenced sample was peripheral blood. The origin of the receptors is a woman in her twenties or thirties with COVID-19, enrolled during active disease. CDR3s include the opening cysteine and the closing phenylalanine or tryptophan. The order of the fields is V gene, J gene, clone size, D gene, CDR3 length, CDR3 DNA, CDR3 protein. The D gene is left open where the match is weak. The listing skips clone size in some rows; elsewhere it reads once, few, many or a size class.

v_call: TRBV6-2/TRBV6-3
j_call: TRBJ2-5
clone_size: NA
d_call: TRBD2
cdr3_length: 14
cdr3_nt: TGTGCCAGCAGTATTACTAGCGGCCAAGAGACCCAGTACTTC
cdr3_aa: CASSITSGQETQYF

v_call: TRBV27
j_call: TRBJ1-6
clone_size: once
d_call: NA
cdr3_length: 12
cdr3_nt: TGTGCCAGCAGTTTCGGTTTTTCACCCCTCCACTTT
cdr3_aa: CASSFGFSPLHF

v_call: TRBV29-1
j_call: TRBJ2-2
clone_size: NA
d_call: NA
cdr3_length: 12
cdr3_nt: TGCAGCGTTGAAAGCTCTCCCGGGGAGCTGTTTTTT
cdr3_aa: CSVESSPGELFF

v_call: TRBV28
j_call: TRBJ1-5
clone_size: NA
d_call: NA
cdr3_length: 16
cdr3_nt: TGTGCCAGCAGTTTATACGGGGGGACATTTTATCAGCCCCAGCATTTT
cdr3_aa: CASSLYGGTFYQPQHF

v_call: TRBV10-2
j_call: TRBJ1-1
clone_size: NA
d_call: NA
cdr3_length: 15
cdr3_nt: TGCGCCAGCACTCGACCGGGACTCCAGAACACTGAAGCTTTCTTT
cdr3_aa: CASTRPGLQNTEAFF

v_call: TRBV6-5
j_call: TRBJ2-2
clone_size: NA
d_call: NA
cdr3_length: 12
cdr3_nt: TGTGCCAGCAGCAGGGGCAGCGGGGAGCTGTTTTTT
cdr3_aa: CASSRGSGELFF

v_call: TRBV4-1
j_call: TRBJ2-7
clone_size: NA
d_call: NA
cdr3_length: 15
cdr3_nt: TGCGCCAGCAGCCAAGATATTCGTTTCTCCTACGAGCAGTACTTC
cdr3_aa: CASSQDIRFSYEQYF

v_call: TRBV7-6
j_call: TRBJ1-2
clone_size: NA
d_call: NA
cdr3_length: 15
cdr3_nt: TGTGCCAGCAGCTTAGAGTCAGGGAGGTTGGGTGGCTACACCTTC
cdr3_aa: CASSLESGRLGGYTF

v_call: TRBV5-1
j_call: TRBJ2-6
clone_size: NA
d_call: NA
cdr3_length: 17
cdr3_nt: TGCGCCAGCAGCCCTGTAGAAGGGGCGCCCGGGGCCAACGTCCTGACTTTC
cdr3_aa: CASSPVEGAPGANVLTF

v_call: TRBV5-1
j_call: TRBJ1-1
clone_size: NA
d_call: TRBD1
cdr3_length: 15
cdr3_nt: TGCGCCAGCGCGACTGGACAGGGACTGAACACTGAAGCTTTCTTT
cdr3_aa: CASATGQGLNTEAFF

v_call: TRBV6-5
j_call: TRBJ1-5
clone_size: NA
d_call: TRBD1
cdr3_length: 14
cdr3_nt: TGTGCCAGCACCAGGGGGAGAGGGAATCAGCCCCAGCATTTT
cdr3_aa: CASTRGRGNQPQHF

v_call: TRBV27
j_call: TRBJ2-7
clone_size: NA
d_call: TRBD1
cdr3_length: 18
cdr3_nt: TGTGCCAGCAGTCGAATAAGGACAGGGGCCTGGATCACCGACGAGCAGTACTTC
cdr3_aa: CASSRIRTGAWITDEQYF

v_call: TRBV30
j_call: TRBJ1-6
clone_size: NA
d_call: TRBD1
cdr3_length: 15
cdr3_nt: TGTGCTGCGGGACAGGGGTCCTCTTTAATTTCACCCCTCCACTTT
cdr3_aa: CAAGQGSSLISPLHF

v_call: TRBV19
j_call: TRBJ1-5
clone_size: NA
d_call: TRBD1
cdr3_length: 15
cdr3_nt: TGTGCCAGTAGTCACTTCGACAGGGATAGTCAGCCCCAGCATTTT
cdr3_aa: CASSHFDRDSQPQHF

v_call: TRBV5-1
j_call: TRBJ1-6
clone_size: NA
d_call: NA
cdr3_length: 18
cdr3_nt: TGCGCCAGCAGCTTGGCGGGTCCCGGTAGCTCCTATAATTCACCCCTCCACTTT
cdr3_aa: CASSLAGPGSSYNSPLHF

v_call: TRBV18
j_call: TRBJ2-7
clone_size: NA
d_call: TRBD1
cdr3_length: 14
cdr3_nt: TGTGCCAGCTCACCCGGGACAGGAGCCTACGAGCAGTACTTC
cdr3_aa: CASSPGTGAYEQYF

v_call: TRBV7-9
j_call: TRBJ1-2
clone_size: NA
d_call: TRBD1
cdr3_length: 15
cdr3_nt: TGTGCCAGCAGCTTAGCGGGGACAGCTAACTATGGCTACACCTTC
cdr3_aa: CASSLAGTANYGYTF

v_call: TRBV11-2
j_call: TRBJ1-3
clone_size: NA
d_call: TRBD1
cdr3_length: 16
cdr3_nt: TGTGCCAGCAGCTTAGGACAGGGGGCCGGTGGAAACACCATATATTTT
cdr3_aa: CASSLGQGAGGNTIYF

v_call: TRBV19
j_call: TRBJ2-1
clone_size: NA
d_call: NA
cdr3_length: 16
cdr3_nt: TGTGCCAGTAGTCTGAATAATTGGGGGGCCTACAATGAGCAGTTCTTC
cdr3_aa: CASSLNNWGAYNEQFF

v_call: TRBV6-5
j_call: TRBJ1-6
clone_size: NA
d_call: NA
cdr3_length: 13
cdr3_nt: TGTGCCAGCAGTCCCTCCCTAGGCTCACCCCTCCACTTT
cdr3_aa: CASSPSLGSPLHF

v_call: TRBV4-2
j_call: TRBJ2-6
clone_size: NA
d_call: TRBD2
cdr3_length: 20
cdr3_nt: TGTGCCAGCAGCCAAGATCTGCTAGCGGGATCCCTGGCTGGGGCCAACGTCCTGACTTTC
cdr3_aa: CASSQDLLAGSLAGANVLTF

v_call: TRBV19
j_call: TRBJ1-2
clone_size: NA
d_call: NA
cdr3_length: 13
cdr3_nt: TGTGCCAGTAGTATAGAATTGAGGGATGGCTACACCTTC
cdr3_aa: CASSIELRDGYTF